The present TCR beta chain was sequenced within a study of control samples from healthy donors and cancer patients. Data came from immunoSEQ multiplex PCR; TCRdb stores just in-frame clones and leaves some out. The sample includes roughly 68,000 clones, 75% to 85% of them seen just once. V lost 4 bases, J lost 7 bases, and 9 bases stayed unmatched. The germline gives CDR1 MDHEN, CDR2 SYDVKM. The CDR3 is made up of 14 amino acids. The genes are TRBV28 and TRBJ2-7; 8 positions agree with TRBD2. The material sequenced was blood. This receptor was obtained from a man between 60 and 75 years old in good health. Written as DNA, the CDR3 is TGTGCCAGCAGTTCAGCGGGAGAGTCGGGGGAGCAGTACTTC. Protein product: CASSSAGESGEQYF.